The clone carrying this T cell receptor beta chain was seen a few times. Its antigen is not identified. TCRdb reanalysed the 5' RACE reads using MiXCR and keeps one entry per CDR3 protein. Of about 600,000 distinct CDR3 sequences in the sample, about 20% were seen once. This record comes from a study of T-cell memory formation after mild COVID-19. Overall study: The TCR clusters were mostly specific to one donor.

The study, taken as a whole, reports: That cross-reactive memory joined was suggested by some responding clones appearing in pre-infection memory.

Germline V gene sequence: CDR1 SGHVS, CDR2 FNYEAQ. V lost 5 bases, J lost 6 bases, and 6 bases stayed unmatched. The CDR3 has 14 amino acids. Specimen: PBMCs or a T cell subset sorted from them (not recorded which). The chain recombines TRBV7-6 with TRBJ2-2; 7 bases map to TRBD1. This sequence originates from an adult woman who had mild COVID-19 (a few samples of this study predate the infection). Cell type and time point are not known. As DNA, the CDR3 is TGTGCCAGCAGCCTAAACAGGGGTGCCGGGGAGCTGTTTTTT. It translates to CASSLNRGAGELFF.